This entry features one T cell receptor (beta chain) sequence. Its antigen remains unidentified. This record comes from a study of blood T cells in healthy people across ages. The study, taken as a whole, reports: CMV infection status of these donors was not known. Measured against age, TCR beta diversity per million T cells decreased in a roughly linear manner.

At least 7 million PBMCs were isolated per sample. Then a second PCR, running about 7 to 11 cycles, was carried out with a sample-barcoded 5' primer and a J-beta primer mix. The template-switch adaptor, which had 12 random nucleotides, put a tag on each cDNA molecule. TCRdb reprocessed the 5' RACE reads with MiXCR, giving one entry per CDR3 protein. This table holds around 1,800,000 distinct CDR3 sequences, more than 35% found once. The V gene's germline CDR1 is SGHAT and CDR2 FQDESV (reference sequence). This CDR3 comprises 15 residues. V lost 5 bases, J lost 4 bases, and 16 bases lay in between. The sample was blood. The V and J genes are TRBV11-1 and TRBJ2-3; the D is unclear. The clonotype comes from a human donor in good health. Here the CDR3 reads CASSGRSGFSDTQYF. The CDR3 DNA reads as TGTGCCAGCAGCGGCCGGAGTGGTTTTTCAGATACGCAGTATTTT.